These 28 T cell receptor beta chains share one sample of origin, sequenced in a study of post-analysis software for immune sequencing data (dated by TCRdb to between 2014 and 2017). Here is what the overall study found, with its caveats: About 5 TRBV segments, including TRBV5-6, TRBV5-1 and TRBV20-1, were significantly more frequent in patients than controls.

Library prep was done by PCR. The listed sequencing device is Illumina HiSeq 2500. To reduce PCR and sequencing biases, unique molecular identifiers were built into the TCR beta cDNA libraries. TCRdb redid the processing of the public reads, applying fastp at Q25 and MiXCR, and retained in-frame beta chains. Identical CDR3 protein sequences are pooled into one entry, listed with their most common genes and DNA. The sample yields hundreds of thousands of distinct CDR3 sequences; around 27% were counted once. Roughly 0.53% of the sample lies in the top ten. These receptors' antigens are unknown. Material: blood. These receptors were obtained from a girl between 10 and 17 years old with multiple sclerosis.

The V and J genes are TRBV5-1 and TRBJ2-2; D ambiguous. CDR3 length equals 13 residues. Per the germline V gene, CDR1 is SGHRS and CDR2 is YFSETQ. V lost 3 bases to trimming and J lost 4 bases, with 7 bases between them. The CDR3 reads CASSWAGTGELFF. DNA for the CDR3: TGCGCCAGCAGCTGGGCTGGCACCGGGGAGCTGTTTTTT.

Worth noting for this clonotype: At one boundary the junction diverges from the germline segment, which might be a read error. The chain employs TRBV7-9 and TRBJ2-6, with D maybe TRBD1 (6 bases). Germline CDR1 is SEHNR and CDR2 is FQNEAQ (reference sequence). This CDR3 comprises 18 residues. The CDR3, as DNA: TGTGCCGGCAGCTCGACAGGTCAGGGCTTTGCTGGGGCCAACGTCCTGACTTTC. This gives the protein CAGSSTGQGFAGANVLTF.

The chain uses TRBV10-3 and TRBJ2-3; 9 bases are a match to TRBD1. Losses at the gene ends were 2 bases for V and 4 bases for J; bases not matched to a gene: 4. Germline-derived CDR1 and CDR2 are ENHRY and SYGVKD. CDR3 length: 15 amino acids. As DNA, the CDR3 is TGTGCCATCAGTGAGCCCAGACAGGGGGCAGATACGCAGTATTTT. Amino acids: CAISEPRQGADTQYF.

This clonotype was seen a handful of times. The chain recombines TRBV7-2 with TRBJ2-5, with 15 bases lining up with TRBD2. Germline CDR1 reads SGHTA; CDR2 reads FQGNSA. The junction had 6 bases not matched to a gene; V was cut back by 5 bases and J by 11 bases. The CDR3 has 14 residues. CDR3 sequence (DNA): TGTGCCAGCAGCGGGACTAGCGGGAGGAATGAGCAGTACTTC. Amino acid sequence: CASSGTSGRNEQYF. The full variable domain, with the rest looked up from reference TRBV7-2 and TRBJ2-5, is GAGVSQSPSNKVTEKGKDVELRCDPISGHTALYWYRQSLGQGLEFLIYFQGNSAPDKSGLPSDRFSAERTGGSVSTLTIQRTQQEDSAVYLCASSGTSGRNEQYFGPGTRLLVL.

In this sample, this clonotype turned up a few times. The V call is TRBV5-6, the J call TRBJ2-4; the D call may be TRBD1 or TRBD2 (5 bases each). The CDR3 runs 13 residues. Trimming took 2 bases from V and 11 from J, leaving 14 bases between them. Germline V gene data show CDR1 as SGHDT and CDR2 as YYEEEE. CDR3 sequence: CASSLGTSYVQYF. CDR3 in DNA: TGTGCCAGCAGCTTAGGGACCTCCTACGTTCAGTACTTC. Supplemented by reference TRBV5-6 and TRBJ2-4, the full variable domain reads DAGVTQSPTHLIKTRGQQVTLRCSPKSGHDTVSWYQQALGQGPQFIFQYYEEEERQRGNFPDRFSGHQFPNYSSELNVNALLLGDSALYLCASSLGTSYVQYFGAGTRLSVL.

This clonotype was observed a few times. The chain couples TRBV19 to TRBJ1-5; unclear D gene. The CDR3 is 13 amino acids. V was trimmed by 2 bases and J by 7 bases, leaving 9 bases between them. Germline CDR1 and CDR2: LNHDA and SQIVND (reference sequence). The CDR3 loop is CASSISGIQPQHF. DNA for the CDR3: TGTGCCAGTAGTATATCGGGGATCCAGCCCCAGCATTTT.

The J gene is TRBJ1-1, the V gene TRBV4-3; weak D call: TRBD1 (6 bases). The CDR3 has 14 amino acids. V gave up 4 bases and J gave up 2 bases, with 11 bases separating them. Germline V gives CDR1 LGHNA, CDR2 YSLEER. The chain's CDR3 is CASSPDRRNTEAFF. The CDR3 region has the DNA TGCGCCAGCAGCCCCGACAGGAGAAACACTGAAGCTTTCTTT.

This clonotype was picked up many times. V is TRBV4-1 and J is TRBJ2-1; 10 nucleotides match TRBD1. From germline, CDR1 is MGHRA and CDR2 YSYEKL. J was trimmed by 7 bases and V by 4 bases; bases with no gene match: 10. The CDR3 contains 16 residues. The CDR3 loop reads CASSPAVGQGVNEQFF. The DNA for the CDR3 is TGCGCCAGCAGCCCGGCGGTTGGACAGGGGGTTAATGAGCAGTTCTTC.

V gene TRBV20-1 combines with J gene TRBJ1-1; D is undetermined. CDR3 length: 12 amino acids. Trimming stripped 0 bases from V and 4 bases from J, with 6 bases between. From germline, CDR1 is DFQATT and CDR2 SNEGSKA (reference sequence). The CDR3 sequence: CSARDFGTEAFF. The CDR3, as DNA: TGCAGTGCTAGAGATTTTGGCACTGAAGCTTTCTTT.

This clonotype was detected only a few times. V is TRBV29-1 and J is TRBJ2-5; D is perhaps TRBD1 (5 bases). V lost 2 bases, J lost 4 bases, and 8 bases lay in between. The CDR3 has 12 residues. CDR1 and CDR2 from the germline V gene are SQVTM and ANQGSEA. CDR3 coding DNA: TGCAGCGTTGAACCAGGGCTAGAGACCCAGTACTTC. It encodes CSVEPGLETQYF.

The chain uses TRBV5-1 and TRBJ2-1; D perhaps matches TRBD2 (7 bases). The CDR3 contains 13 residues. The V end lost 5 bases, the J end lost 7 bases, and 13 bases lay between the germline ends. CDR1 and CDR2 from the germline V gene are SGHRS and YFSETQ. The CDR3 spells CASSGGGLNEQFF. The CDR3 bases are TGCGCCAGCAGTGGGGGGGGCCTGAATGAGCAGTTCTTC.

The chain recombines TRBV7-9 with TRBJ1-4; D is unclear. The V gene's germline CDR1 is SEHNR and CDR2 FQNEAQ (reference sequence). Trimming took 0 bases from V and 8 from J, leaving 13 bases between them. This CDR3 is built from 15 residues. Written as DNA, the CDR3 is TGTGCCAGCAGCTTAGCAAGGGCGGACGCGGAAAAACTGTTTTTT. Protein: CASSLARADAEKLFF. Looking up the rest from reference TRBV7-9 and TRBJ1-4 gives the full variable domain: DTGVSQNPRHKITKRGQNVTFRCDPISEHNRLYWYRQTLGQGPEFLTYFQNEAQLEKSRLLSDRFSAERPKGSFSTLEIQRTEQGDSAMYLCASSLARADAEKLFFGSGTQLSVL.

Only one count was recorded for this clonotype. A much larger clone lies a single base off, so this may be a read error. The chain carries TRBV7-2 and TRBJ2-5, with 8 bases matching TRBD1. The J call may not be correct, given that the DNA end is closer to TRBJ2-7. The CDR3 loop spans 15 amino acids. CDR1 is SGHTA and CDR2 is FQGNSA in the germline V gene. The CDR3 here is CASSVQTGVSYEQYF. The CDR3, as DNA: TGTGCCAGCAGCGTCCAGACAGGGGTAAGCTACGAGCAGTACTTC.

The chain links TRBV11-2 to TRBJ1-2, with D perhaps TRBD1 (5 bases). Germline loops: CDR1 SGHAT, CDR2 FQNNGV. The CDR3 loop spans 18 amino acids. Trimming removed 10 bases at V and 2 bases at J, with 29 bases between. CDR3 sequence reads: CATTRSAEFGQGNYGYTF. The CDR3 region has the DNA TGTGCCACCACACGGTCCGCTGAGTTTGGCCAGGGCAACTATGGCTACACCTTC.

This clonotype was seen a handful of times. The rearrangement joins TRBV20-1 to TRBJ2-1; TRBD2 matches 8 bases. The V gene's germline CDR1 is DFQATT and CDR2 SNEGSKA (reference sequence). V lost 0 bases to trimming and J lost 3 bases; unmatched junction nucleotides: 7. The CDR3 totals 16 residues. CDR3 in amino acids: CSARDVLAGFYNEQFF. CDR3 nucleotide sequence: TGCAGTGCTAGAGATGTGTTAGCGGGATTCTACAATGAGCAGTTCTTC.

The genes are TRBV12-3 or TRBV12-4 and TRBJ1-1; D unclear. Trimming shortened V by 8 bases and J by 1 base, and 11 bases separated the two germline ends. The CDR3 is made up of 13 amino acids. The CDR3 reads CASQLEWNTEAFF. CDR3 nucleotides: TGTGCCAGCCAACTAGAGTGGAACACTGAAGCTTTCTTT.

The chain combines TRBV28 with TRBJ2-6; D not certain. V was trimmed by 7 bases and J by 18 bases, leaving 28 bases between them. CDR3 length equals 15 residues. The germline V gene has CDR1 MDHEN and CDR2 SYDVKM. The CDR3 coding sequence is TGTGCCAGCATTGCGGCGCTCCCTCCCGCAGTCAGACCGACTTTC. The encoded protein is CASIAALPPAVRPTF.

This rearrangement joins TRBV20-1 to TRBJ2-1, with TRBD2 as a possible D gene (6 bases). The CDR3 extends over 14 amino acids. The germline gives CDR1 DFQATT, CDR2 SNEGSKA (reference sequence). The V end lost 5 bases, the J end lost 2 bases, and 13 bases lay between the germline ends. The CDR3 spells CSAPPGSAYNEQFF. In DNA, the CDR3 is TGCAGTGCTCCCCCCGGGAGTGCCTACAATGAGCAGTTCTTC.

This clonotype came up a few times. V is TRBV28 and J is TRBJ1-2; D unclear. CDR1 is MDHEN, CDR2 SYDVKM, per germline. CDR3 size: 16 residues. V lost 1 base, J lost 7 bases, and 19 bases lay in between. The CDR3 region has the DNA TGTGCCAGCAGTTTATTCAGGAACCGAGGACTCCTTGGCTACACCTTC. This gives the protein CASSLFRNRGLLGYTF.

A few counts support this clonotype. V is TRBV20-1 and J is TRBJ1-5; perhaps TRBD1 as D (5 bases). The ends were cut back, 2 bases at V and 5 bases at J, with 16 bases in the middle. Germline assignment: CDR1 DFQATT and CDR2 SNEGSKA (reference sequence). This CDR3 contains 15 residues. CDR3 coding DNA: TGCAGTGCTAGACCCCGCCCGCAGGGTGATCAGCCCCAGCATTTT. Its translation is CSARPRPQGDQPQHF.

This clonotype was counted only a few times. The V and J genes are TRBV6-2 or TRBV6-3 and TRBJ2-1; 14 bases are a match to TRBD2. The V gene end was trimmed by 5 bases and the J gene end by 5 bases; junction bases not matched to a gene: 5. Germline V gene lookup returns CDR1 MNHEY and CDR2 SVGEGT. This CDR3 region has 16 residues. The CDR3 is CASSRWTSGRNNEQFF. The CDR3 DNA follows: TGTGCCAGCAGTAGGTGGACTAGCGGGAGGAACAATGAGCAGTTCTTC.

This clonotype was seen more than once but under ten times. The chain carries TRBV4-3 and TRBJ1-2; D unclear. Germline V gene sequence: CDR1 LGHNA, CDR2 YSLEER. The CDR3 has 13 residues. V lost 1 base, J lost 7 bases, and 10 bases lay in between. CDR3: CASSQVVAGGYTF. CDR3 bases: TGCGCCAGCAGCCAAGTCGTGGCGGGTGGCTACACCTTC.

The rearrangement links TRBV20-1 to TRBJ1-1, with TRBD1 identical over 8 bases. This CDR3 has 14 amino acids. The germline gives CDR1 DFQATT, CDR2 SNEGSKA (reference sequence). The V and J ends lost 6 bases and 0 bases, in that order; junction bases with no gene match: 6. The CDR3 DNA is TGCAGTGCCCCAACGACAGGGGTGAACACTGAAGCTTTCTTT. It encodes CSAPTTGVNTEAFF.

The genes are TRBV4-2 and TRBJ2-7; 10 bases map to TRBD2. Germline CDR1 LGHNA, CDR2 YNFKEQ. After removal of 3 bases from V and 7 bases from J, the junction contained 12 bases not matched to a gene. The CDR3 consists of 16 residues. This CDR3 reads CASSHRGAGGPGEQYF. CDR3 in DNA: TGTGCCAGCAGCCATAGAGGAGCGGGAGGGCCGGGTGAGCAGTACTTC.

The count of this clonotype is one. This rearrangement joins TRBV18 to TRBJ1-5; D not certain. Germline assignment: CDR1 KGHSH and CDR2 LQKENI. V lost 2 bases and J lost 0, with 11 bases in between. This CDR3 is built from 16 residues. The chain's CDR3 is CASSPIAPFSNQPQHF. DNA of the CDR3: TGTGCCAGCTCACCAATTGCCCCGTTTAGCAATCAGCCCCAGCATTTT.

V usage is TRBV10-3 and J usage is TRBJ2-7; TRBD2 aligns across 10 bases. J gave up 1 base and V 3 bases, and 6 bases lay outside the gene matches. Germline V gene lookup returns CDR1 ENHRY and CDR2 SYGVKD. The CDR3 totals 16 residues. The CDR3 sequence is CAISEPGLAKSYEQYF. CDR3 bases: TGTGCCATCAGTGAACCGGGACTAGCGAAATCCTACGAGCAGTACTTC.

This clonotype has at least ten counts. The gene calls are TRBV10-3 and TRBJ2-1; TRBD2 matches 10 bases. This CDR3 spans 18 amino acids. CDR1 is ENHRY, CDR2 SYGVKD, per germline. Trimming took 4 bases from V and 5 from J; bases not matched to a gene: 14. The CDR3 protein is CAISGPVPTSGKNNEQFF. The CDR3, as DNA: TGTGCCATCAGTGGACCCGTTCCCACTAGCGGGAAGAACAATGAGCAGTTCTTC.

This clonotype was detected only a few times. V is TRBV7-8 and J is TRBJ1-2; 7 bases line up with TRBD1. CDR1 and CDR2 from the germline V gene are SGHVS and FQNEAQ. Trimming took 5 bases from V and 3 from J; bases not matched to a gene: 6. The CDR3 has 14 amino acids. CDR3 sequence: CASSNWDSYYGYTF. CDR3 sequence (DNA): TGTGCCAGCAGCAACTGGGACAGCTACTATGGCTACACCTTC.